This TCR beta chain was profiled in a study of T cells in Graves' hyperthyroidism and ophthalmopathy. As concerns this clonotype: Its antigen is still unknown.

TCR beta CDR3 regions were amplified from RNA. With the HTBI primer set, the TCR CDR3 went through a first round of RT-PCR. Using its own MiXCR run on the multiplex PCR reads, TCRdb lists one record per CDR3 protein. The sample lists about 570,000 distinct CDR3 sequences; around 46% were seen once. Uncontrolled infection, other autoimmune disease, pregnancy or lactation led to exclusion. Findings and caveats of the study: Onset of ophthalmopathy came a median approximately 6 months after the model predicted it.

The sequence came from an adult woman with Graves' disease, either hyperthyroidism or ophthalmopathy (not recorded which). Material for sequencing was peripheral blood or thyroid tissue (not recorded which).

The CDR3 coding sequence is TGTGCCAGCAGCCCCAGGGGGAACACCGGGGAGCTTTCCGAGACCCAGTACTTC. Amino acid sequence: CASSPRGNTGELSETQYF. V gene TRBV7-6 combines with J gene TRBJ2-5; 7 nucleotides agree with TRBD1. The CDR3 loop spans 18 amino acids. J lost 5 bases, V lost 5 bases, and 20 bases had no gene match. Germline V gene data show CDR1 as SGHVS and CDR2 as FNYEAQ.